These 27 T cell receptor beta chains were sequenced from one sample in a study of T cell clusters in autoimmune cytopenias. Multiplex touch-down PCR amplified TRB using TRB-A and TRB-B pools in one tube. TCRdb re-called the multiplex PCR reads; one entry per CDR3 protein, DNA not given. The sample shows about 7,800 distinct CDR3 sequences, and 4.5% to 5% sits with its ten largest clones. Some 40,000 genome equivalents of blood DNA were amplified for TRB. The sample was peripheral blood. Receptors were obtained from a human donor with an autoimmune cytopenia or autoimmune hepatitis (not recorded which).

Frequency places this clonotype as medium-sized. This chain connects TRBV7-9 to TRBJ1-2; TCRdb outputs TRBD1, but without DNA this stays unchecked. Germline V lookup: CDR1 SEHNR, CDR2 FQNEAQ (reference sequence). This CDR3 spans 13 amino acids. Here the CDR3 reads CASSLGPHSGYTF.

This rearrangement joins TRBV6-2 or TRBV6-3 to TRBJ1-5; TCRdb gives TRBD1 as the D gene, but with no DNA this cannot be confirmed. The CDR3 has 20 amino acids. Germline CDR1 is MNHEY and CDR2 is SVGEGT. The CDR3: CASSYLRARDGGVGNQPQHF.

The chain has TRBV11-2 and TRBJ2-1; as DNA is missing, the TRBD1 call by TCRdb cannot be tested. The CDR3 contains 17 residues. Germline CDR1 and CDR2: SGHAT and FQNNGV. The CDR3 here is CASSLDQGYRSYNEQFF.

This chain uses TRBV19 with TRBJ1-1; TCRdb indicates TRBD1, and absent DNA this call remains unverified. The CDR3 totals 17 residues. From germline, CDR1 is LNHDA and CDR2 SQIVND (reference sequence). The chain's CDR3 is CASSPGGVRWMNTEAFF.

This clonotype is identified as medium-sized from frequency. The rearrangement links TRBV9 to TRBJ1-6; TCRdb proposes TRBD1, but this gene call is untestable without DNA. Germline V gene data show CDR1 as SGDLS and CDR2 as YYNGEE. This CDR3 is built from 15 residues. CDR3 residues: CASSAHRGLNSPLHF.

The rearrangement links TRBV27 to TRBJ2-1; TCRdb returns TRBD1, unconfirmable since there is no DNA. Germline V gene sequence: CDR1 MNHEY, CDR2 SMNVEV (reference sequence). The CDR3 is 12 amino acids. CDR3 region: CASSIQGGEQFF.

The rearrangement links TRBV28 to TRBJ2-6. The CDR3 is made up of 13 amino acids. Germline CDR1 and CDR2: MDHEN and SYDVKM. CDR3 protein: CASSRSGANVLTF.

This chain joins TRBV6-1 and TRBJ1-1; TCRdb outputs TRBD1, but without DNA this stays unchecked. CDR1 is MNHNS, CDR2 SASEGT, per germline. This CDR3 spans 15 amino acids. The CDR3 loop reads CASSHSGTGYTEAFF.

This chain joins TRBV2 and TRBJ2-1; TCRdb selects TRBD2, and the lack of DNA leaves this call unchecked. From germline, CDR1 is SNHLY and CDR2 FYNNEI. This CDR3 spans 20 amino acids. CDR3: CASSEVGRGLEAGGYNEQFF.

The chain carries TRBV28 and TRBJ2-6; the D gene TCRdb calls, TRBD1, cannot be checked with no DNA. CDR1 and CDR2 (germline): MDHEN, SYDVKM. The CDR3 has 18 amino acids. The CDR3 protein is CASSPPGARYSGANVLTF. Combining the CDR3 with reference TRBV28 and TRBJ2-6 gives the whole variable domain DVKVTQSSRYLVKRTGEKVFLECVQDMDHENMFWYRQDPGLGLRLIYFSYDVKMKEKGDIPEGYSVSREKKERFSLILESASTNQTSMYLCASSPPGARYSGANVLTFGAGSRLTVL.

By frequency, this clonotype registers medium-sized. V and J are TRBV5-1 and TRBJ2-7; TCRdb's D call, TRBD2, is unchecked because there is no DNA. CDR3 size: 14 residues. CDR1 is SGHRS, CDR2 YFSETQ, per germline. CDR3 amino acids: CASSILAGEYEQYF.

The chain employs TRBV18 and TRBJ2-5. The germline V gene encodes CDR1 KGHSH and CDR2 LQKENI. CDR3 size: 14 residues. CDR3 protein: CASSPDPEVGTQYF.

Considering frequency, this clonotype is medium-sized (0.01 to 0.1%). The genes are TRBV15 and TRBJ1-1. Per the germline V gene, CDR1 is LNHNV and CDR2 is YYDKDF (reference sequence). This CDR3 contains 14 residues. Here the CDR3 reads CATSRALGNTEAFF. Full variable domain (missing parts from reference TRBV15 and TRBJ1-1): DAMVIQNPRYQVTQFGKPVTLSCSQTLNHNVMYWYQQKSSQAPKLLFHYYDKDFNNEADTPDNFQSRRPNTSFCFLDIRSPGLGDTAMYLCATSRALGNTEAFFGQGTRLTVV.

J is TRBJ2-3 and V is TRBV28; TCRdb's D gene call, TRBD2, goes unchecked for lack of DNA. CDR3 length: 17 amino acids. CDR1 is MDHEN and CDR2 is SYDVKM in the germline V gene. CDR3 sequence reads: CASSFNRGSFYADTQYF. The variable domain in full, completed from reference TRBV28 and TRBJ2-3, reads DVKVTQSSRYLVKRTGEKVFLECVQDMDHENMFWYRQDPGLGLRLIYFSYDVKMKEKGDIPEGYSVSREKKERFSLILESASTNQTSMYLCASSFNRGSFYADTQYFGPGTRLTVL.

This chain connects TRBV6-1 to TRBJ2-5. CDR3 size: 13 residues. CDR1 and CDR2 from the germline V gene are MNHNS and SASEGT. The CDR3 reads CARQPYGEETQYF.

V usage is TRBV2 and J usage is TRBJ1-2; TCRdb's D call of TRBD1 is untestable without DNA. This CDR3 is 14 amino acids long. Germline V lookup: CDR1 SNHLY, CDR2 FYNNEI. The CDR3 sequence: CASRARGGGYGYTF.

In terms of frequency, this clonotype is medium-sized (0.01 to 0.1%). V usage is TRBV18 and J usage is TRBJ2-7; TCRdb gives TRBD2 as the D gene, but with no DNA this cannot be confirmed. Per germline, CDR1 KGHSH and CDR2 LQKENI. This CDR3 contains 15 residues. The CDR3 loop reads CASSPLTVPKGEQYF.

Judged by frequency, this clonotype is medium-sized. The chain has TRBV7-9 and TRBJ2-7. The CDR3 consists of 14 residues. Germline V gene sequence: CDR1 SEHNR, CDR2 FQNEAQ (reference sequence). The CDR3 here is CASSQADRSYEQYF.

This chain joins TRBV28 and TRBJ1-5; checking the TCRdb D call of TRBD1 is not possible without DNA. Germline CDR1 reads MDHEN; CDR2 reads SYDVKM. The CDR3 totals 14 residues. CDR3 region: CASNVLQGNQPQHF. Complete variable domain (other parts from reference TRBV28 and TRBJ1-5): DVKVTQSSRYLVKRTGEKVFLECVQDMDHENMFWYRQDPGLGLRLIYFSYDVKMKEKGDIPEGYSVSREKKERFSLILESASTNQTSMYLCASNVLQGNQPQHFGDGTRLSIL.

The rearrangement uses TRBV6-1 and TRBJ2-1. CDR1 is MNHNS, CDR2 SASEGT, per germline. The CDR3 extends over 14 amino acids. This chain's CDR3 is CASIRSTGSNEQFF.

V and J are TRBV20-1 and TRBJ2-5; the D gene TCRdb calls, TRBD1, cannot be checked with no DNA. Germline V lookup: CDR1 DFQATT, CDR2 SNEGSKA (reference sequence). The CDR3 runs to 15 residues. CDR3 loop: CSARAAGARRETQYF.

CDR3 loop: CSAFDPRGRDTEAFF. The V gene is TRBV20-1, the J gene TRBJ1-1; with no DNA, the TCRdb D assignment of TRBD1 cannot be verified. The CDR3 totals 15 residues. The germline V gene encodes CDR1 DFQATT and CDR2 SNEGSKA (reference sequence).

Measured by frequency, this clonotype is medium-sized. The V gene is TRBV7-2, the J gene TRBJ2-7. Per germline, CDR1 SGHTA and CDR2 FQGNSA. This CDR3 is built from 16 residues. This chain's CDR3 is CASSLVLNSSSYEQYF. The full variable domain, rest sourced from reference TRBV7-2 and TRBJ2-7, is GAGVSQSPSNKVTEKGKDVELRCDPISGHTALYWYRQSLGQGLEFLIYFQGNSAPDKSGLPSDRFSAERTGGSVSTLTIQRTQQEDSAVYLCASSLVLNSSSYEQYFGPGTRLTVT.

This clonotype is medium-sized by frequency. The rearrangement uses TRBV6-6 and TRBJ2-7. This CDR3 contains 13 residues. The germline gives CDR1 MNHNY, CDR2 SVGAGI (reference sequence). The CDR3 sequence: CASRHLGFNEQYF.

Considering frequency, this clonotype is medium-sized. CDR3 sequence: CSARDPQTSYEQYF. The chain links TRBV20-1 to TRBJ2-7. Germline loops: CDR1 DFQATT, CDR2 SNEGSKA (reference sequence). The CDR3 loop spans 14 amino acids.

Measured by frequency, this clonotype is medium-sized (0.01 to 0.1%). CDR3 protein: CASSFRDRGRELFF. The chain carries TRBV27 and TRBJ2-2; as DNA is missing, the TRBD1 call by TCRdb cannot be tested. Germline lookup yields CDR1 MNHEY and CDR2 SMNVEV (reference sequence). The CDR3 runs 14 residues.

Its frequency marks this clonotype as medium-sized. J is TRBJ2-6 and V is TRBV19; TCRdb picks TRBD2, but there is no DNA to check that call. Germline V gives CDR1 LNHDA, CDR2 SQIVND (reference sequence). This CDR3 region has 14 residues. The CDR3 spells CASAHPPGANVLTF. Complete variable domain (other parts from reference TRBV19 and TRBJ2-6): DGGITQSPKYLFRKEGQNVTLSCEQNLNHDAMYWYRQDPGQGLRLIYYSQIVNDFQKGDIAEGYSVSREKKESFPLTVTSAQKNPTAFYLCASAHPPGANVLTFGAGSRLTVL.